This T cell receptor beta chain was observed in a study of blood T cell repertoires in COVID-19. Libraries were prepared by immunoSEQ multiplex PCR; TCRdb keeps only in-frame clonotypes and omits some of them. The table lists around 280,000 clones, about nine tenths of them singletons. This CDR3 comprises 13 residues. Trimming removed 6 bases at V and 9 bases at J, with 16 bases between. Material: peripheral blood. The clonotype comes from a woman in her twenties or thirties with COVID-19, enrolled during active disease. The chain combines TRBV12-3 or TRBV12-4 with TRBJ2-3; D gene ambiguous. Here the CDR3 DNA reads TGTGCCAGCAGCCCTCCCTCGGGTCAAACGCAGTATTTT. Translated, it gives CASSPPSGQTQYF.